The 15 T cell receptor beta chains below were found in one sample sequenced in a study of beta chain features in type 1 diabetes. Whole-study results and caveats: Across all four CD4+ subsets, people with type 1 diabetes showed modestly shorter TCRB CDR3s.

Isolated RNA was reverse transcribed in full, so expressed TCRB transcripts were sequenced. The assay was immunoSEQ multiplex PCR, and TCRdb's table has in-frame clones only and misses some. The table has roughly 300,000 clones, 9.3% seen once; the top ten hold roughly 1%. These receptors' targets are unknown. Sequenced: central memory CD4+ T cells from blood. These TCRs come from a man aged 30 to 45 with type 1 diabetes.

In this sample, this clone turned up a few times. This chain links TRBV18 with TRBJ1-1, with D uncertain. CDR1 KGHSH and CDR2 LQKENI come from the germline V gene. V was clipped by 4 bases and J by 3 bases, with 6 bases between them. The CDR3 contains 12 residues. DNA of the CDR3: TGTGCCAGCTCACTCGGCGACACTGAAGCTTTCTTT. Amino acid sequence: CASSLGDTEAFF.

A few counts support this clone. The chain employs TRBV4-3 and TRBJ1-2; no firm D call. The germline V and J ends were trimmed by 0 bases and 7 bases, with 9 bases remaining between them. The V gene's germline CDR1 is LGHNA and CDR2 YSLEER. The CDR3 has 13 amino acids. Here the CDR3 reads CASSQDSSVGYTF. In DNA form, the CDR3 reads TGCGCCAGCAGCCAAGACAGTTCGGTTGGCTACACCTTC.

The V gene is TRBV7-9, the J gene TRBJ1-1, with D possibly TRBD1 on 5 matching bases. V was cut by 10 bases and J by 10 bases, with 7 bases left in between. The CDR3 runs to 8 residues. Germline CDR1 is SEHNR and CDR2 is FQNEAQ (reference sequence). The CDR3 loop reads CATGGAFF. CDR3 DNA sequence: TGTGCCACGGGGGGAGCTTTCTTT.

The J gene is TRBJ1-2, the V gene TRBV6-6, with 7 nucleotides matching TRBD1. Trimming cost V 6 bases and J 7 bases; bases outside gene matches: 14. In germline, CDR1 is MNHNY, CDR2 SVGAGI (reference sequence). The CDR3 is 15 amino acids. The CDR3 sequence is CASRPTGAEGSGYTF. CDR3 bases: TGTGCCAGCAGACCCACAGGGGCAGAGGGATCTGGCTACACCTTC.

The V call is TRBV6-5, the J call TRBJ2-1, with D uncertain. Germline V lookup: CDR1 MNHEY, CDR2 SVGAGI. This CDR3 has 11 residues. V was trimmed by 5 bases and J by 14 bases, leaving 13 bases between them. The CDR3 sequence: CASSMSSEEFF. CDR3 DNA: TGTGCCAGCAGTATGTCGAGCGAGGAGTTCTTC.

The genes are TRBV29-1 and TRBJ1-2; 7 nucleotides agree with TRBD1. The CDR3 consists of 12 residues. Germline V lookup: CDR1 SQVTM, CDR2 ANQGSEA. Trimming took 7 bases from V and 4 from J; bases not matched to a gene: 6. The CDR3 DNA reads as TGCAGCGCAATAGGACAGGTCTATGGCTACACCTTC. Amino acid sequence: CSAIGQVYGYTF.

This chain uses TRBV2 with TRBJ1-1; D unclear. Germline V gene data show CDR1 as SNHLY and CDR2 as FYNNEI. The CDR3 runs 14 residues. Between the trimmed V and J ends, which lost 4 bases and 3 bases, there was a span of 12 bases. The CDR3 region is CASSAPDGYTEAFF. The CDR3 bases are TGTGCCAGCAGTGCCCCTGACGGTTACACTGAAGCTTTCTTT.

This chain connects TRBV6-5 to TRBJ1-5; 7 bases match TRBD1. The CDR3 is 14 residues long. Unmatched junction bases numbered 12, after V lost 5 bases and J lost 11 bases. Germline CDR1 and CDR2: MNHEY and SVGAGI. CDR3 sequence reads: CASSRQGGLGAQHF. DNA of the CDR3: TGTGCCAGCAGTCGACAGGGCGGGTTGGGGGCCCAGCATTTT.

V usage is TRBV20-1 and J usage is TRBJ2-7; maybe TRBD1 (5 bases). Between the trimmed V and J ends, which lost 4 bases and 2 bases, there was a span of 6 bases. The CDR3 totals 11 residues. Germline V gives CDR1 DFQATT, CDR2 SNEGSKA (reference sequence). The CDR3 bases are TGCAGTGCTAAAGGGGCCTACGAGCAGTACTTC. Translating gives CSAKGAYEQYF.

In this sample, this clone turned up a few times. This chain uses TRBV6-5 with TRBJ2-1, with D unresolved. The CDR3 is 11 residues long. CDR1 is MNHEY and CDR2 is SVGAGI in the germline V gene. V shed 2 bases and J shed 8 bases, with 4 bases lying between them. The CDR3 region has the DNA TGTGCCAGCAGTTACGCTGATGAGCAGTTCTTC. Residues: CASSYADEQFF.

This clone was observed a few times. The chain combines TRBV5-8 with TRBJ2-5, with D perhaps matching TRBD2 (6 bases). CDR1 is SGHTS and CDR2 is YDEGEE in the germline V gene. The V gene lost 1 base and the J gene lost 3 bases, with 22 bases spanning the gap. The CDR3 sequence is 18 residues long. This chain's CDR3 is CASSLFGLAAGGEETQYF. The CDR3 bases are TGTGCCAGCAGCTTGTTCGGTCTTGCGGCGGGCGGGGAAGAGACCCAGTACTTC.

This clone was detected only a few times. The V and J genes are TRBV7-2 and TRBJ2-1; 7 nucleotides line up with TRBD1. The V segment lost 1 base and the J segment 2 bases; nucleotides outside the gene matches: 5. CDR3 length equals 16 residues. Germline V lookup: CDR1 SGHTA, CDR2 FQGNSA. CDR3 coding DNA: TGTGCCAGCAGCTTAGGGGCAGGGGGAACCTACAATGAGCAGTTCTTC. The encoded protein is CASSLGAGGTYNEQFF.

This clone was counted only a few times. The V gene is TRBV7-9, the J gene TRBJ2-2; 7 bases align to TRBD2. Looked up from germline, CDR1 is SEHNR and CDR2 is FQNEAQ (reference sequence). V gave up 5 bases and J gave up 2 bases; unmatched junction bases: 11. The CDR3 runs to 17 residues. The CDR3: CASSRTSPALNTGELFF. CDR3 bases: TGTGCCAGCAGCCGGACTAGTCCGGCTTTAAACACCGGGGAGCTGTTTTTT.

This clone was picked up a small number of times. This chain connects TRBV12-5 to TRBJ2-7; TRBD2 agrees at 13 bases. Looked up from germline, CDR1 is LGHNT and CDR2 is FRNRAP. V was pared by 6 bases and J by 3 bases, with 5 bases of the junction left unmatched. This CDR3 has 15 amino acids. CDR3 region: CASGTGLAGSYEQYF. DNA for the CDR3: TGTGCTAGTGGGACGGGACTAGCGGGGAGCTACGAGCAGTACTTC. Complete variable domain (other parts from reference TRBV12-5 and TRBJ2-7): DARVTQTPRHKVTEMGQEVTMRCQPILGHNTVFWYRQTMMQGLELLAYFRNRAPLDDSGMPKDRFSAEMPDATLATLKIQPSEPRDSAVYFCASGTGLAGSYEQYFGPGTRLTVT.

This clone showed up just a few times. This chain joins TRBV7-2 and TRBJ2-7; D gene unclear. Germline V lookup: CDR1 SGHTA, CDR2 FQGNSA. The V and J ends lost 1 base and 2 bases respectively, with 12 bases between them. This CDR3 is 15 amino acids long. CDR3 protein: CASSLVGTSTYEQYF. CDR3 DNA: TGTGCCAGCAGCTTAGTAGGCACTTCGACCTACGAGCAGTACTTC.